Each of the 6 T cell receptor beta chains below was sequenced from the same sample in a study of monozygotic twins with inflammatory bowel disease. From its re-call of the 5' RACE reads, TCRdb lists each CDR3 protein once, without DNA. The sample table includes around 450,000 distinct CDR3 sequences. Sequencing was done on a sample of blood. These receptors were obtained from a human donor with ulcerative colitis or Crohn's disease, or a healthy co-twin of an affected twin (not recorded which).

The rearrangement links TRBV18 to TRBJ1-5; TCRdb indicates TRBD1, and absent DNA this call remains unverified. The CDR3 length is 14 residues. CDR1 and CDR2 (germline): KGHSH, LQKENI. This chain's CDR3 is CASSPGTDNQPQHF.

The chain uses TRBV28 and TRBJ2-7; TCRdb lists TRBD1, though no DNA is available to test this call. CDR3 length equals 14 residues. The V gene's germline CDR1 is MDHEN and CDR2 SYDVKM. The CDR3 loop reads CASRPGTVFYEQYF.

The chain carries TRBV2 and TRBJ2-7; TCRdb selects TRBD1, and the lack of DNA leaves this call unchecked. The CDR3 sequence is 15 residues long. CDR1 SNHLY and CDR2 FYNNEI come from the germline V gene. This CDR3 reads CASSEEGGPNYEQYF.

The chain uses TRBV6-1 and TRBJ2-3; the D call from TCRdb, TRBD2, cannot be confirmed without DNA. Germline lookup yields CDR1 MNHNS and CDR2 SASEGT. The CDR3 consists of 16 residues. CDR3 region: CASSSLSGTSTDTQYF.

The chain couples TRBV7-9 to TRBJ2-2; the TRBD1 assignment by TCRdb is unverifiable without DNA. Germline CDR1 is SEHNR and CDR2 is FQNEAQ (reference sequence). The CDR3 totals 17 residues. The CDR3 spells CASSPRFSGGGIGELFF.

The chain uses TRBV20-1 and TRBJ2-7; absent DNA, TCRdb's TRBD1 call cannot be checked. Per germline, CDR1 DFQATT and CDR2 SNEGSKA (reference sequence). This CDR3 has 15 amino acids. The CDR3 loop reads CSARGQGAQSYEQYF.